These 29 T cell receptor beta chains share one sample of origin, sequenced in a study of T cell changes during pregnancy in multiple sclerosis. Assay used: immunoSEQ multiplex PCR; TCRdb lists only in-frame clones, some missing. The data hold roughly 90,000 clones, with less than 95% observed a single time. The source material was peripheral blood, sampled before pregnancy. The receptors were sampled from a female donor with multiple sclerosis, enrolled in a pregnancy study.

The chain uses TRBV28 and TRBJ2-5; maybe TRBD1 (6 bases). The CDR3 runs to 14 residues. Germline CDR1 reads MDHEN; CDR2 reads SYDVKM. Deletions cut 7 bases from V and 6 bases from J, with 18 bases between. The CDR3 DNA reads TGTGCCAGCACCCCTCCAGGGGATGTAAAGACCCAGTACTTC. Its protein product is CASTPPGDVKTQYF.

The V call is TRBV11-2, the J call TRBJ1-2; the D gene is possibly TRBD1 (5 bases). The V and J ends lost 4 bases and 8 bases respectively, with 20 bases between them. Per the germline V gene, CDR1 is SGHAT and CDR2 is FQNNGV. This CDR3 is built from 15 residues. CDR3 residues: CASSSIKGRQGGYTF. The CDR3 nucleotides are TGTGCCAGCAGCTCCATTAAAGGGCGCCAGGGCGGCTACACCTTC.

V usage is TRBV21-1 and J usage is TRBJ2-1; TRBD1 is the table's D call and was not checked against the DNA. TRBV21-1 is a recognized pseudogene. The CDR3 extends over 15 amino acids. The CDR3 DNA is TGTGCCAGCAGCAAAGTACGTACAGGGTACAATGAGCAGTTCTTC. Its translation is CASSKVRTGYNEQFF.

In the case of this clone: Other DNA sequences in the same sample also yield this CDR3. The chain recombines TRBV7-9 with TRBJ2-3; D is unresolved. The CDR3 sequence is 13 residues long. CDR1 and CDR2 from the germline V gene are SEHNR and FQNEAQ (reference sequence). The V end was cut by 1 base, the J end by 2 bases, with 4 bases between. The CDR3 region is CASSLGATDTQYF. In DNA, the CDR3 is TGTGCCAGCAGCTTAGGAGCCACAGATACGCAGTATTTT. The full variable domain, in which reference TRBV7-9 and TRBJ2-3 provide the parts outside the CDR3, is DTGVSQNPRHKITKRGQNVTFRCDPISEHNRLYWYRQTLGQGPEFLTYFQNEAQLEKSRLLSDRFSAERPKGSFSTLEIQRTEQGDSAMYLCASSLGATDTQYFGPGTRLTVL.

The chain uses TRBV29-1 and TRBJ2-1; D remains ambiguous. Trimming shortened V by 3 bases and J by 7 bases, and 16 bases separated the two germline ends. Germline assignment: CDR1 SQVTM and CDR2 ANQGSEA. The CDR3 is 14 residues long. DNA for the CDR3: TGCAGCGTTGATTTGGAAGCGTCTGGGAATGAGCAGTTCTTC. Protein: CSVDLEASGNEQFF.

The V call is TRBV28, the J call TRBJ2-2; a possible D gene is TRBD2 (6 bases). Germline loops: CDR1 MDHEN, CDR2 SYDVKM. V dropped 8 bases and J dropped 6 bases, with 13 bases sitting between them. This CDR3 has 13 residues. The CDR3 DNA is TGTGCCAGCGATCCTCGGGGGTCCGGGGAGCTGTTTTTT. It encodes CASDPRGSGELFF.

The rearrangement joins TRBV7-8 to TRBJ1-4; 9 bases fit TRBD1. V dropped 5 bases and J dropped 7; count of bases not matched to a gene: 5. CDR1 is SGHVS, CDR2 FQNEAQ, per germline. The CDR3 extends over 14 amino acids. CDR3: CASSPRDRVEKLFF. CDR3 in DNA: TGTGCCAGCAGCCCCCGGGACAGGGTTGAAAAACTGTTTTTT. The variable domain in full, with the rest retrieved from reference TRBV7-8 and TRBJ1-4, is GAGVSQSPRYKVAKRGQDVALRCDPISGHVSLFWYQQALGQGPEFLTYFQNEAQLDKSGLPSDRFFAERPEGSVSTLKIQRTQQEDSAVYLCASSPRDRVEKLFFGSGTQLSVL.

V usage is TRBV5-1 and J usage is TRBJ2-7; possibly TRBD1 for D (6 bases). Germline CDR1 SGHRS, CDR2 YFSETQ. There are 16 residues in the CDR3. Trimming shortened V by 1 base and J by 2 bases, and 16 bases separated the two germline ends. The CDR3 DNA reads TGCGCCAGCAGCTTGAGAAACAGGGTCCAAACCTACGAGCAGTACTTC. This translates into CASSLRNRVQTYEQYF.

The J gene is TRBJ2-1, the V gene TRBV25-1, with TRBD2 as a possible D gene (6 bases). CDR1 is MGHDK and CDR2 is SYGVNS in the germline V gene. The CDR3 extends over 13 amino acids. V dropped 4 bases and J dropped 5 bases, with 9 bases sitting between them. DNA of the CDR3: TGTGCCAGCAGTGCGGGGGTCCACAATGAGCAGTTCTTC. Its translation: CASSAGVHNEQFF. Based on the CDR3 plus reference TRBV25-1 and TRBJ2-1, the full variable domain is EADIYQTPRYLVIGTGKKITLECSQTMGHDKMYWYQQDPGMELHLIHYSYGVNSTEKGDLSSESTVSRIRTEHFPLTLESARPSHTSQYLCASSAGVHNEQFFGPGTRLTVL.

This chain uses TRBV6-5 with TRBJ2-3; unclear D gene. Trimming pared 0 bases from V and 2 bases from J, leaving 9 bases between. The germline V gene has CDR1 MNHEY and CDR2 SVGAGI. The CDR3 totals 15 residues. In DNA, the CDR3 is TGTGCCAGCAGTTACTCTACGTTAGTCACAGATACGCAGTATTTT. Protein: CASSYSTLVTDTQYF.

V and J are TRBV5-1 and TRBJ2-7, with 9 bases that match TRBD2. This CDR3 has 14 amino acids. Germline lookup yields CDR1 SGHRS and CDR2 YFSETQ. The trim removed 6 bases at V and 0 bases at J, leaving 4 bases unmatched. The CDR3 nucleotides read TGCGCCAGCACGCTAGCGGGGAACTCCTACGAGCAGTACTTC. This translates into CASTLAGNSYEQYF.

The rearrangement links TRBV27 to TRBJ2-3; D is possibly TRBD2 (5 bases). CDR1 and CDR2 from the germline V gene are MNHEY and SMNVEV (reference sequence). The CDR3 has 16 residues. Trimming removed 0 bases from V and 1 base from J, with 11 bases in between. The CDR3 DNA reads TGTGCCAGCAGTTTATCCGCCGGGGTTGGCACAGATACGCAGTATTTT. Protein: CASSLSAGVGTDTQYF.

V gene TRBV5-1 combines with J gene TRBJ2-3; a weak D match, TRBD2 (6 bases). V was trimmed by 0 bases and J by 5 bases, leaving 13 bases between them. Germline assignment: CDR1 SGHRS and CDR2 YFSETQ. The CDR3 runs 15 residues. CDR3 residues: CASSLEGLLGDTQYF. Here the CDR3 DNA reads TGCGCCAGCAGCTTGGAGGGACTCCTAGGAGATACGCAGTATTTT.

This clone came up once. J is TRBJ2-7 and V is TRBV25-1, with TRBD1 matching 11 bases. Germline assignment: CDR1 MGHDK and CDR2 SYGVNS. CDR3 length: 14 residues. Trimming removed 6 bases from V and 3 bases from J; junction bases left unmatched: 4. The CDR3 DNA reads TGTGCCAGCAGGCGGACAGGGGGCAACTACGAGCAGTACTTC. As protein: CASRRTGGNYEQYF.

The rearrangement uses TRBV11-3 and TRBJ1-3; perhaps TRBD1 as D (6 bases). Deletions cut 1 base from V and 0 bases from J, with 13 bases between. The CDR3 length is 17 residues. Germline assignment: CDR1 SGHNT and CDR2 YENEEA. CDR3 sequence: CASSLAFGTSSGNTIYF. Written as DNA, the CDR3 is TGTGCCAGCAGCTTAGCCTTCGGGACATCCTCTGGAAACACCATATATTTT. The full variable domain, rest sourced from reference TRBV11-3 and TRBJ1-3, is EAGVVQSPRYKIIEKKQPVAFWCNPISGHNTLYWYLQNLGQGPELLIRYENEEAVDDSQLPKDRFSAERLKGVDSTLKIQPAELGDSAVYLCASSLAFGTSSGNTIYFGEGSWLTVV.

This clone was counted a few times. This chain's CDR3 is CSVEEEGAGGYTF. The CDR3 DNA sequence: TGCAGCGTTGAAGAGGAAGGGGCCGGTGGCTACACCTTC. V gene TRBV29-1 combines with J gene TRBJ1-2, with a tentative D call TRBD1 (5 bases). The CDR3 runs to 13 residues. Germline CDR1 is SQVTM and CDR2 is ANQGSEA. V dropped 0 bases and J dropped 7 bases, with 12 bases sitting between them.

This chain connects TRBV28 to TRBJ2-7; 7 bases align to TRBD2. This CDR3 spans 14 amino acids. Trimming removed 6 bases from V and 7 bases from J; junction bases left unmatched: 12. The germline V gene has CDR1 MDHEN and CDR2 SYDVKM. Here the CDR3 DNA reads TGTGCCAGCAGGACGCCTCTGGGGGGGAGTGAGCAGTACTTC. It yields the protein CASRTPLGGSEQYF.

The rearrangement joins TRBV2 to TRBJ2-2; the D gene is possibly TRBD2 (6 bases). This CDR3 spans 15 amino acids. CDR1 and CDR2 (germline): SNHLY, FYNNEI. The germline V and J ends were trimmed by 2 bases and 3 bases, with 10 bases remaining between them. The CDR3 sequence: CASSENGRDTGELFF. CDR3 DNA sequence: TGTGCCAGCAGTGAAAACGGGAGAGACACCGGGGAGCTGTTTTTT.

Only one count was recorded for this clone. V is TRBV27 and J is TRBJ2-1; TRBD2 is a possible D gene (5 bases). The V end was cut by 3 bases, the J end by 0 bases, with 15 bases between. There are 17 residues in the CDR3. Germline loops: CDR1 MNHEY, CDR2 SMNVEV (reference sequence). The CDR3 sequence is CASSFMEAASSYNEQFF. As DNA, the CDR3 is TGTGCCAGCAGTTTCATGGAGGCAGCCAGCTCCTACAATGAGCAGTTCTTC.

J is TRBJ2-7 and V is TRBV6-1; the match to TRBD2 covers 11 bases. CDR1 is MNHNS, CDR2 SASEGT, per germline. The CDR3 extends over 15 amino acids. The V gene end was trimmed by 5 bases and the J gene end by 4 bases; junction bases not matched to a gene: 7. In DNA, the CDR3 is TGTGCCAGCAGTCTCCAACTAGCGGGAGATTACGAGCAGTACTTC. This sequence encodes CASSLQLAGDYEQYF.

The CDR3 nucleotides are TGTGCCAGCAGTCGTTCACGGGGGTCTGAAGCTTTCTTT. Amino acid sequence: CASSRSRGSEAFF. The chain has TRBV7-9 and TRBJ1-1, with TRBD1 as a possible D gene (5 bases). The V and J ends lost 6 bases and 6 bases respectively, with 14 bases between them. Germline CDR1 is SEHNR and CDR2 is FQNEAQ (reference sequence). The CDR3 is made up of 13 amino acids.

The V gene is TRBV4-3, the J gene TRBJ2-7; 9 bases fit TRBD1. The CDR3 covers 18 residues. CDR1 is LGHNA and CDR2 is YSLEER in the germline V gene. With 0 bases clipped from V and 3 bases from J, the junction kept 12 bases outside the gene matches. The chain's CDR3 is CASSQELVLRTGVYEQYF. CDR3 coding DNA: TGCGCCAGCAGCCAAGAATTGGTGTTGAGGACAGGGGTCTACGAGCAGTACTTC.

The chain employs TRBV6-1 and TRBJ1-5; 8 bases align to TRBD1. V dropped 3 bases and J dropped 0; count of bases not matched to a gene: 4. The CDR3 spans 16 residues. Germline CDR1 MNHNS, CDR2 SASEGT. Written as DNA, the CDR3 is TGTGCCAGCAGTGACTGGACAGGGTATAGCAATCAGCCCCAGCATTTT. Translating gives CASSDWTGYSNQPQHF.

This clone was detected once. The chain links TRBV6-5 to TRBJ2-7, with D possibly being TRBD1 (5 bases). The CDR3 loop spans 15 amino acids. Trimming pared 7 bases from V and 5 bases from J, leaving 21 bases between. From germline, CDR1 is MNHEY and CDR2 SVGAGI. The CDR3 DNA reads TGTGCCAGCAAGGGAACGTTTCTCAGGGCCCACGAGCAGTACTTC. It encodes CASKGTFLRAHEQYF.

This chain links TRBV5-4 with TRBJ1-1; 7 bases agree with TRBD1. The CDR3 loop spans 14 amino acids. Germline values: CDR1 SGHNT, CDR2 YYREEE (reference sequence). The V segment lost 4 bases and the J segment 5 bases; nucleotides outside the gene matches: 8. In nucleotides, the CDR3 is TGTGCCAGCAGCCTCGGGACAGCTGGTACTGAAGCTTTCTTT. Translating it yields CASSLGTAGTEAFF.

DNA of the CDR3: TGTGCCAGCAGTTACACAGGGTCGGCAGCTTTCTTT. It codes for CASSYTGSAAFF. This chain uses TRBV6-6 with TRBJ1-1; tentatively, D is TRBD1 (6 bases). The CDR3 covers 12 residues. V was shortened by 2 bases and J by 10 bases, with 11 bases between the two germline ends. Germline values: CDR1 MNHNY, CDR2 SVGAGI (reference sequence).

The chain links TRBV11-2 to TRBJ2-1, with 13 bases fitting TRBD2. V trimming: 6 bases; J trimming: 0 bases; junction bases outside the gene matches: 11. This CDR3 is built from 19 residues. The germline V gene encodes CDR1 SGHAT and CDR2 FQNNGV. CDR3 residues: CASRSPGLAGTTSYNEQFF. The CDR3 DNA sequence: TGTGCCAGCAGGTCCCCGGGACTAGCGGGAACTACCTCCTACAATGAGCAGTTCTTC.

CDR3 residues: CASRRVVLAYEQYF. The CDR3 bases are TGTGCCAGCAGACGGGTAGTACTAGCATACGAGCAGTACTTC. The V call is TRBV6-5, the J call TRBJ2-7, with a weak D call TRBD2 (6 bases). The CDR3 extends over 14 amino acids. V was shortened by 6 bases and J by 4 bases, with 16 bases between the two germline ends. The V gene's germline CDR1 is MNHEY and CDR2 SVGAGI.

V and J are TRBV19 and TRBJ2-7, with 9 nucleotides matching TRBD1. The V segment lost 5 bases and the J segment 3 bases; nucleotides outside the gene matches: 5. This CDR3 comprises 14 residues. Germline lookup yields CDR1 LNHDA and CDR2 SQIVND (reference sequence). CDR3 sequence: CASSLDRGGYEQYF. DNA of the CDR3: TGTGCCAGTAGTCTGGACAGGGGAGGCTACGAGCAGTACTTC.